Shown below are 7 T cell receptor beta chains from a single sample sequenced in a study of post-analysis software for immune sequencing data. Findings of the study overall: TRBV5-6, TRBV5-1 and TRBV20-1 belonged to a set of roughly five TRBV segments that were more frequent in patients than controls.

Their antigens remain unidentified. Prepared libraries of TCR beta cDNA carried unique molecular identifiers. A single record per CDR3 protein comes from TCRdb applying MiXCR to the PCR reads. This sample has about 190,000 distinct CDR3 sequences; 25% to 35% occur once, and the top ten carry around 3.7%. Source material: blood. The receptors were sampled from a girl between 2 and 17 years old with multiple sclerosis.

Many counts were recorded for this clonotype. V usage is TRBV12-3 or TRBV12-4 and J usage is TRBJ2-6, with D unclear. V was shortened by 5 bases and J by 0 bases, with 5 bases between the two germline ends. The CDR3 is 14 residues long. CDR3 region: CASSVYSGANVLTF. CDR3 in DNA: TGTGCCAGCAGTGTATACTCTGGGGCCAACGTCCTGACTTTC.

Comments on this clonotype: A read error is possible here, since a much larger clone lies one base away. V and J are TRBV5-1 and TRBJ2-4; 9 bases are a match to TRBD2. Trimming at V came to 0 bases and at J to 13 bases, leaving 11 bases not matched to a gene. The germline V gene has CDR1 SGHRS and CDR2 YFSETQ. This CDR3 has 15 amino acids. The CDR3 loop reads CASSLVAGGPDEQYF. The DNA for the CDR3 is TGCGCCAGCAGCTTGGTTGCGGGAGGGCCTGATGAGCAGTACTTC.

In its sample, this clonotype was seen many times. V gene TRBV7-9 combines with J gene TRBJ2-5, with TRBD2 matching 8 bases. The CDR3 is made up of 14 amino acids. Germline V gene data show CDR1 as SEHNR and CDR2 as FQNEAQ (reference sequence). The trim removed 0 bases at V and 7 bases at J, leaving 4 bases unmatched. The CDR3: CASSLAEREGTQYF. The CDR3 DNA reads TGTGCCAGCAGCTTAGCAGAACGGGAGGGGACCCAGTACTTC.

This clonotype came up once. Since a much larger clone is just one base distant, this may be a read error. The J gene is TRBJ2-4, the V gene TRBV6-6, with TRBD1 matching over 7 bases. TRBJ2-7 matches the DNA end more closely, so the J call is doubtful. Per germline, CDR1 MNHNY and CDR2 SVGAGI (reference sequence). The CDR3 consists of 14 residues. CDR3 loop: CASSHRTGTYEQYF. The CDR3 DNA reads as TGTGCCAGCAGCCACAGGACAGGTACCTACGAGCAGTACTTC.

This clonotype has more than one count but fewer than ten. The gene calls are TRBV5-1 and TRBJ2-1; TRBD2 is a possible D gene (6 bases). The germline CDR1 and CDR2 sequences are SGHRS and YFSETQ. CDR3 length equals 14 residues. Trimming took 0 bases from V and 8 from J, leaving 12 bases between them. The CDR3 loop is CASSLGRGCDEQFF. CDR3 in DNA: TGCGCCAGCAGCTTGGGTCGGGGGTGCGATGAGCAGTTCTTC.

A note on this clonotype: The junction differs from germline at one of its ends, possibly a read error. The J gene is TRBJ2-4, the V gene TRBV7-2; 8 positions agree with TRBD2. The CDR3 runs to 14 residues. Per the germline V gene, CDR1 is SGHTA and CDR2 is FQGNSA. The DNA for the CDR3 is TGTGCCTGCAGCCGCGGGACTAGTAATGAGGGGCAGTACTTC. As protein: CACSRGTSNEGQYF.

This clonotype was observed a few times. The chain links TRBV11-2 to TRBJ1-6; D uncertain. This CDR3 region has 14 residues. Germline-derived CDR1 and CDR2 are SGHAT and FQNNGV. V lost 7 bases and J 14 bases, leaving 21 bases between the germline ends. This chain's CDR3 is CASKPGRFDLTLHF. The CDR3 DNA reads as TGTGCCAGCAAGCCGGGCAGGTTTGACCTTACCCTCCACTTT. Full variable domain (remainder filled in from reference TRBV11-2 and TRBJ1-6): EAGVAQSPRYKIIEKRQSVAFWCNPISGHATLYWYQQILGQGPKLLIQFQNNGVVDDSQLPKDRFSAERLKGVDSTLKIQPAKLEDSAVYLCASKPGRFDLTLHFGNGTRLTVT.